The 9 T cell receptor beta chains below all came from one sample that was sequenced in a study of T cell responses to AZD1222 COVID-19 vaccine. The protocol was immunoSEQ multiplex PCR, while the TCRdb copy is restricted to in-frame clones and leaves out a portion. The table has approximately 150,000 clones, around 89% seen once. The sample was peripheral blood, taken on day 0 of AZD1222 vaccination. These receptors originate from an adult in good health.

The chain recombines TRBV14 with TRBJ1-1; no definite D call. Trimming pared 4 bases from V and 3 bases from J, leaving 9 bases between. This CDR3 comprises 13 residues. Germline CDR1 SGHDN, CDR2 FVKESK. The DNA for the CDR3 is TGTGCCAGCAGCCTACGGGCGGACACTGAAGCTTTCTTT. Translation: CASSLRADTEAFF.

This clone was counted once. The chain is built from TRBV4-2 and TRBJ1-2; possibly TRBD1 for D (6 bases). CDR3 size: 14 residues. CDR1 and CDR2 (germline): LGHNA, YNFKEQ. Trimming stripped 4 bases from V and 3 bases from J, with 12 bases between. The CDR3 DNA sequence: TGTGCCAGCAGCCGGGGGGCGGGAGACTATGGCTACACCTTC. It specifies CASSRGAGDYGYTF.

This chain uses TRBV27 with TRBJ2-1; 8 bases map to TRBD2. Germline V gene lookup returns CDR1 MNHEY and CDR2 SMNVEV (reference sequence). Trimming at V came to 10 bases and at J to 0 bases, leaving 17 bases not matched to a gene. This CDR3 spans 18 amino acids. The CDR3 DNA is TGTGCCACCAGCCCACTAGCGGTCCTCAGGAGCTCCTACAATGAGCAGTTCTTC. Its protein is CATSPLAVLRSSYNEQFF.

The chain has TRBV9 and TRBJ1-2, with 7 positions matching TRBD1. V lost 4 bases and J lost 2; bases outside the gene matches: 8. CDR3 length: 15 residues. The V gene's germline CDR1 is SGDLS and CDR2 YYNGEE. For the CDR3, the DNA is TGTGCCAGCAGCCCATGGACAGGACCAAACTATGGCTACACCTTC. It is translated as CASSPWTGPNYGYTF.

The rearrangement joins TRBV12-5 to TRBJ1-3, with 8 bases matching TRBD1. The V segment lost 6 bases and the J segment 2 bases; nucleotides outside the gene matches: 6. This CDR3 is built from 15 residues. CDR1 is LGHNT and CDR2 is FRNRAP in the germline V gene. The CDR3 nucleotides read TGTGCTAGTGGAAAAGGACAGGGCCCTGGAAACACCATATATTTT. It translates to CASGKGQGPGNTIYF.

The chain has TRBV29-1 and TRBJ1-1; D is uncertain. V was clipped by 7 bases and J by 2 bases, with 11 bases between them. The CDR3 length is 12 residues. Germline CDR1 and CDR2: SQVTM and ANQGSEA. CDR3 coding DNA: TGCAGCGCCTCAAAGGGAAACACTGAAGCTTTCTTT. Translating it yields CSASKGNTEAFF.

This clone has a single count. The chain uses TRBV19 and TRBJ1-3; the match to TRBD1 covers 7 bases. Unmatched junction bases numbered 6, after V lost 7 bases and J lost 0 bases. Germline V lookup: CDR1 LNHDA, CDR2 SQIVND (reference sequence). CDR3 length: 15 amino acids. The CDR3 bases are TGTGCCAGTATCCCAGGGGGTACCTCTGGAAACACCATATATTTT. This gives the protein CASIPGGTSGNTIYF.

The J gene is TRBJ1-1, the V gene TRBV11-2; TRBD1 is a possible D gene (5 bases). V was clipped by 0 bases and J by 1 base, with 12 bases between them. The CDR3 consists of 16 residues. Per germline, CDR1 SGHAT and CDR2 FQNNGV. CDR3 protein: CASSLEFGAKNTEAFF. The CDR3, as DNA: TGTGCCAGCAGCTTAGAATTTGGGGCTAAGAACACTGAAGCTTTCTTT.

In this sample, this clone turned up once. The rearrangement joins TRBV19 to TRBJ2-7; 11 bases map to TRBD2. V lost 6 bases and J lost 5; bases outside the gene matches: 6. CDR1 is LNHDA and CDR2 is SQIVND in the germline V gene (reference sequence). This CDR3 is built from 14 residues. The CDR3 coding sequence is TGTGCCAGTAGGGATAGCGGGAGGGCCAACGAGCAGTACTTC. It codes for CASRDSGRANEQYF. Together with reference TRBV19 and TRBJ2-7, the CDR3 gives the full variable domain: DGGITQSPKYLFRKEGQNVTLSCEQNLNHDAMYWYRQDPGQGLRLIYYSQIVNDFQKGDIAEGYSVSREKKESFPLTVTSAQKNPTAFYLCASRDSGRANEQYFGPGTRLTVT.